These 8 T cell receptor beta chains were sequenced from one sample in a study of blood T cells in healthy people across ages. A J-beta primer mix and a sample-barcoded 5' primer were used in a second PCR of roughly 6 to 11 cycles. TCRdb processed the 5' RACE reads anew with MiXCR; each CDR3 protein has one entry. The table has 1,500,000 or so distinct CDR3 sequences, approximately 42% seen once. Sequencing was carried out using blood. The receptors derive from a woman under 30 in good health.

This clonotype has only a few counts. The chain carries TRBV20-1 and TRBJ2-7; a weak D match, TRBD1 (6 bases). V lost 4 bases to trimming and J lost 6 bases, with 13 bases between them. The CDR3 covers 12 residues. Germline lookup yields CDR1 DFQATT and CDR2 SNEGSKA (reference sequence). CDR3 protein: CSAILQGSEQYF. The DNA of the CDR3 is TGCAGTGCTATACTACAGGGTTCCGAGCAGTACTTC.

The V call is TRBV20-1, the J call TRBJ2-3; TRBD2 is a possible D gene (6 bases). Germline lookup yields CDR1 DFQATT and CDR2 SNEGSKA (reference sequence). The V end lost 6 bases, the J end lost 0 bases, and 13 bases lay between the germline ends. The CDR3 is made up of 14 amino acids. The CDR3 DNA follows: TGCAGTGCCCCAATCGGGGGTAGCACAGATACGCAGTATTTT. Its translation is CSAPIGGSTDTQYF.

The chain joins TRBV5-6 to TRBJ2-5; D unresolved. The CDR3 extends over 12 amino acids. V was pared by 4 bases and J by 11 bases, with 15 bases between. Germline assignment: CDR1 SGHDT and CDR2 YYEEEE. The CDR3 sequence is CASSLDPCTQYF. The CDR3 DNA follows: TGTGCCAGCAGCCTTGACCCATGCACGCAGTACTTC.

This clonotype occurred many times. The V gene is TRBV6-5, the J gene TRBJ2-6; no definite D call. The CDR3 extends over 16 amino acids. Germline loops: CDR1 MNHEY, CDR2 SVGAGI. The V end was cut by 2 bases, the J end by 0 bases, with 8 bases between. The chain's CDR3 is CASSYAVISGANVLTF. The DNA for the CDR3 is TGTGCCAGCAGTTACGCGGTAATCTCTGGGGCCAACGTCCTGACTTTC.

Concerning this clonotype itself: One end of the junction fails to match germline, which may point to a read error. V and J are TRBV7-7 and TRBJ2-3; a possible D gene is TRBD2 (5 bases). This CDR3 has 13 residues. The germline gives CDR1 SSHAT, CDR2 FNYEAQ (reference sequence). CDR3 DNA: TGTGCTAGCAGCGGAGACGGATCAGATACGCAGTATTTT. Translating it yields CASSGDGSDTQYF.

The chain links TRBV5-1 to TRBJ2-7; the D gene is possibly TRBD2 (5 bases). Germline CDR1 reads SGHRS; CDR2 reads YFSETQ. The length of the CDR3 is 16 residues. The V end was cut by 1 base, the J end by 0 bases, with 14 bases between. CDR3 in DNA: TGCGCCAGCAGCTTGAGAGGGTCAACTACCTCCTACGAGCAGTACTTC. This sequence encodes CASSLRGSTTSYEQYF.

CDR3 nucleotides: TGTGCCAGCAGCTACGGGACTCCCGCAACTAATGAAAAACTGTTTTTT. It yields the protein CASSYGTPATNEKLFF. V is TRBV7-2 and J is TRBJ1-4; D might be TRBD1 (5 bases). The V end lost 4 bases, the J end lost 0 bases, and 12 bases lay between the germline ends. The CDR3 loop spans 16 amino acids. Germline CDR1 is SGHTA and CDR2 is FQGNSA. Combining the CDR3 with reference TRBV7-2 and TRBJ1-4 gives the whole variable domain GAGVSQSPSNKVTEKGKDVELRCDPISGHTALYWYRQSLGQGLEFLIYFQGNSAPDKSGLPSDRFSAERTGGSVSTLTIQRTQQEDSAVYLCASSYGTPATNEKLFFGSGTQLSVL.

This sequence joins TRBV21-1 and TRBJ1-4. TRBV21-1 is recorded as a pseudogene. CDR3 length: 14 residues. CDR3 amino acids: CASSKAGGNEELFF. The CDR3 nucleotides read TGTGCCAGCAGCAAGGCAGGAGGGAATGAAGAACTGTTTTTT.